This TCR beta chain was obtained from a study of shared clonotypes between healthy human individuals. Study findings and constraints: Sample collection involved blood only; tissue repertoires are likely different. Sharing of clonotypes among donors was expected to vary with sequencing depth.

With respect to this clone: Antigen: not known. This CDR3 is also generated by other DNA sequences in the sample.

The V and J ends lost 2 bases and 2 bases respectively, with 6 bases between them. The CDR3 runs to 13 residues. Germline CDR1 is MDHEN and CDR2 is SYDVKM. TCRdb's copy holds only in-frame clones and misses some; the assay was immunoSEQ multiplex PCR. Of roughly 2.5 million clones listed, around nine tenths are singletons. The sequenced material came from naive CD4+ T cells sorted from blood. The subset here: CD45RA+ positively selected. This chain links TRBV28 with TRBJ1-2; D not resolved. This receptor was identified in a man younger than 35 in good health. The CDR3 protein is CASSLGLNYGYTF. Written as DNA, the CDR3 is TGTGCCAGCAGTTTAGGATTAAACTATGGCTACACCTTC.